A selection of T cell receptor beta chains follows, all from one sample in a study of read filtering for tumor transcriptome and immune sequencing. TCRdb reprocessed the reads via MiXCR and lists one record per CDR3 protein. The sample consists of about 57,000 distinct CDR3 sequences, around a fifth of them appearing once. Specimen: a population of CD138-negative cells sorted from bone marrow. These receptors were obtained from a donor at least 40 years old with multiple myeloma. CDR3s include the opening cysteine and the closing phenylalanine or tryptophan. A D gene is named only where the DNA matches it firmly. Part of the rows lack a size; the others show once, few, many or a class for expanded clones.

v_call: TRBV5-1; d_call: TRBD1; clone_size: -; j_call: TRBJ1-3; cdr3_aa: CASSRTGSASGNTIYF; cdr3_nt: TGCGCCAGCAGCAGGACAGGGTCGGCCTCTGGAAACACCATATATTTT
v_call: TRBV28; d_call: -; clone_size: -; j_call: TRBJ1-2; cdr3_aa: CASRSRGYGYTF; cdr3_nt: TGTGCCAGCAGGAGCAGGGGCTATGGCTACACCTTC
v_call: TRBV7-8; d_call: TRBD2; clone_size: many; j_call: TRBJ2-3; cdr3_aa: CASRGGGGLSTDTQYF; cdr3_nt: TGTGCCAGCCGGGGGGGCGGGGGGCTTAGCACAGATACGCAGTATTTT
v_call: TRBV27; d_call: -; clone_size: few; j_call: TRBJ2-2; cdr3_aa: CAGSPGLGTGELFF; cdr3_nt: TGTGCCGGCAGTCCCGGGCTGGGCACCGGGGAGCTGTTTTTT
v_call: TRBV7-8; d_call: -; clone_size: many; j_call: TRBJ2-5; cdr3_aa: CASSPQGETQYF; cdr3_nt: TGTGCCAGCAGCCCCCAGGGGGAGACCCAGTACTTC
v_call: TRBV19; d_call: -; clone_size: few; j_call: TRBJ2-5; cdr3_aa: CASSGLSQETQYF; cdr3_nt: TGTGCCAGTAGTGGGCTCTCCCAAGAGACCCAGTACTTC
v_call: TRBV29-1; d_call: -; clone_size: many; j_call: TRBJ2-1; cdr3_aa: CSGNPDSYNEQFF; cdr3_nt: TGCAGCGGCAATCCCGACAGCTACAATGAGCAGTTCTTC
v_call: TRBV5-1; d_call: TRBD2; clone_size: -; j_call: TRBJ2-1; cdr3_aa: CASSPGGTSWTSSLYHEQFF; cdr3_nt: TGCGCCAGCAGCCCCGGCGGGACTAGCTGGACCTCTAGCCTATATCATGAGCAGTTCTTC
v_call: TRBV10-3; d_call: -; clone_size: many; j_call: TRBJ2-7; cdr3_aa: CAIGSELSYEQYF; cdr3_nt: TGTGCCATCGGGTCCGAGCTCTCCTACGAGCAGTACTTC
v_call: TRBV6-6; d_call: TRBD1; clone_size: many; j_call: TRBJ2-7; cdr3_aa: CASSDPGTAYEQYF; cdr3_nt: TGTGCCAGCAGTGACCCGGGGACAGCCTACGAGCAGTACTTC
v_call: TRBV5-1; d_call: -; clone_size: many; j_call: TRBJ1-3; cdr3_aa: CASSLDGPAGGNTIYF; cdr3_nt: TGCGCCAGCAGCTTGGACGGCCCAGCGGGAGGAAACACCATATATTTT
v_call: TRBV5-1; d_call: -; clone_size: few; j_call: TRBJ1-1; cdr3_aa: CASSLGWFGTEAFF; cdr3_nt: TGCGCCAGCAGCTTGGGATGGTTCGGCACTGAAGCTTTCTTT
v_call: TRBV28; d_call: -; clone_size: many; j_call: TRBJ2-2; cdr3_aa: CASTRTRGGTGELFF; cdr3_nt: TGTGCCAGCACAAGGACCCGAGGTGGCACCGGGGAGCTGTTTTTT
v_call: TRBV7-8; d_call: TRBD1; clone_size: many; j_call: TRBJ1-2; cdr3_aa: CASSAHRGANYGYTF; cdr3_nt: TGTGCCAGCAGCGCCCACAGGGGAGCTAACTATGGCTACACCTTC
v_call: TRBV5-1; d_call: -; clone_size: -; j_call: TRBJ2-1; cdr3_aa: CASSLGDSVNEQFF; cdr3_nt: TGCGCCAGCAGCTTGGGGGATTCGGTAAATGAGCAGTTCTTC
v_call: TRBV13; d_call: TRBD1; clone_size: many; j_call: TRBJ1-1; cdr3_aa: CASSYTGAFPEAFF; cdr3_nt: TGTGCCAGCAGCTATACAGGGGCTTTTCCTGAAGCTTTCTTT
v_call: TRBV20-1; d_call: -; clone_size: few; j_call: TRBJ2-7; cdr3_aa: CSARSTAPYEQYF; cdr3_nt: TGCAGTGCTAGAAGTACGGCCCCCTACGAGCAGTACTTC
v_call: TRBV27; d_call: -; clone_size: many; j_call: TRBJ2-2; cdr3_aa: CASARDTNTGELFF; cdr3_nt: TGTGCCAGCGCTAGGGATACGAACACCGGGGAGCTGTTTTTT
v_call: TRBV4-1; d_call: -; clone_size: many; j_call: TRBJ2-7; cdr3_aa: CASSQVLVAVKYF; cdr3_nt: TGCGCCAGCAGCCAAGTGTTGGTGGCAGTCAAGTACTTC
v_call: TRBV7-8; d_call: -; clone_size: many; j_call: TRBJ1-1; cdr3_aa: CASSLTGGTEAFF; cdr3_nt: TGTGCCAGCAGCTTAACGGGCGGCACTGAAGCTTTCTTT
v_call: TRBV12-3/TRBV12-4; d_call: -; clone_size: many; j_call: TRBJ1-6; cdr3_aa: CASSPRNVHNSPLHF; cdr3_nt: TGTGCCAGCAGCCCGAGGAACGTTCATAATTCACCCCTCCACTTT
v_call: TRBV28; d_call: TRBD1; clone_size: many; j_call: TRBJ1-1; cdr3_aa: CATFPYRGASRNTEAFF; cdr3_nt: TGTGCCACCTTCCCCTACAGGGGGGCTTCTAGGAACACTGAAGCTTTCTTT
v_call: TRBV19; d_call: -; clone_size: many; j_call: TRBJ2-1; cdr3_aa: CASSGPLGSYNEQFF; cdr3_nt: TGTGCCAGTAGTGGACCTCTGGGGTCCTACAATGAGCAGTTCTTC